One and the same sample provided the 31 T cell receptor beta chains below, sequenced in a study of blood T cell repertoires in COVID-19. This table comes from immunoSEQ multiplex PCR, and its TCRdb copy is limited to in-frame clones, with some not included. The table lists some 64,000 clones, roughly 80% of them singletons, with roughly 22% in the top ten. Sequences were obtained from peripheral blood. These receptors all stem from a woman of 80 years or more with active or convalescent COVID-19.

The chain couples TRBV13 to TRBJ1-1; the D gene is possibly TRBD1 (6 bases). Trimming cost V 8 bases and J 1 base, with 14 bases left between them. Germline CDR1 reads PRHDT; CDR2 reads FYEKMQ (reference sequence). This CDR3 contains 14 residues. The CDR3 DNA is TGTGCCAGCGGCAGGGGACCGGCGAACACTGAAGCTTTCTTT. This gives the protein CASGRGPANTEAFF.

V and J are TRBV3-1 (or the pseudogene TRBV3-2) and TRBJ1-2; D gene ambiguous. The ends were cut back, 1 base at V and 8 bases at J, with 8 bases in the middle. Germline V CDR1 and CDR2: LGHDT, YNNKEL (reference sequence). The CDR3 length is 12 residues. CDR3 region: CASSQGVRGYTF. CDR3 sequence (DNA): TGTGCCAGCAGCCAAGGCGTGCGGGGCTACACCTTC.

This clone appeared once. The chain has TRBV12-1 and TRBJ2-3; the table calls TRBD2, which could not be checked here. TRBV12-1 is a recognized pseudogene. CDR3 length: 17 amino acids. DNA of the CDR3: TGTGCCAGCGGGCCTGGGACTAGCGGCCAGGCCGGGGATACGCAGTATTTT. It yields the protein CASGPGTSGQAGDTQYF.

In this sample, this clone turned up once. V gene TRBV5-1 combines with J gene TRBJ2-2; D is unresolved. Looked up from germline, CDR1 is SGHRS and CDR2 is YFSETQ. The CDR3 has 14 residues. Trimming removed 0 bases from V and 2 bases from J, with 5 bases in between. This CDR3 reads CASSLATNTGELFF. Written as DNA, the CDR3 is TGCGCCAGCAGCTTGGCCACAAACACCGGGGAGCTGTTTTTT.

The chain is built from TRBV4-1 and TRBJ1-1; TRBD1 matches at 8 bases. V was pared by 1 base and J by 4 bases, with 2 bases of the junction left unmatched. The CDR3 length is 14 residues. Per germline, CDR1 MGHRA and CDR2 YSYEKL. In DNA, the CDR3 is TGCGCCAGCAGCCAAGGCGACAGGGGCACTGAAGCTTTCTTT. This translates into CASSQGDRGTEAFF.

This chain links TRBV4-1 with TRBJ2-7, with D tentatively TRBD2 (5 bases). The CDR3 extends over 16 amino acids. V shed 1 base and J shed 4 bases, with 17 bases lying between them. Germline V gives CDR1 MGHRA, CDR2 YSYEKL. CDR3 DNA sequence: TGCGCCAGCAGCCAAGGGCCAACGCCCGGACTGTACGAGCAGTACTTC. Amino acids: CASSQGPTPGLYEQYF.

There are a few counts of this clone. The V gene is TRBV27, the J gene TRBJ1-5; D gene uncertain. Germline lookup yields CDR1 MNHEY and CDR2 SMNVEV (reference sequence). V was trimmed by 4 bases and J by 7 bases, leaving 11 bases between them. The CDR3 is made up of 13 amino acids. The CDR3 here is CASSSDGKQPQHF. CDR3 nucleotide sequence: TGTGCCAGCAGTTCGGACGGGAAACAGCCCCAGCATTTT.

This chain joins TRBV6-4 and TRBJ1-2, with a weak D call TRBD1 (6 bases). Germline CDR1 is MRHNA and CDR2 is SNTAGT. Trimming stripped 6 bases from V and 4 bases from J, with 18 bases between. This CDR3 spans 15 amino acids. CDR3 amino acids: CASRMGAGVGYGYTF. The CDR3 DNA reads TGTGCCAGCAGAATGGGCGCAGGGGTTGGCTATGGCTACACCTTC.

This clone was recorded a few times. J is TRBJ2-2 and V is TRBV20-1; D unresolved. Trimming cost V 3 bases and J 7 bases, with 6 bases left between them. CDR3 length: 11 residues. Germline-derived CDR1 and CDR2 are DFQATT and SNEGSKA (reference sequence). The CDR3 DNA follows: TGCAGTGCTAGTTTAAACGGGGAGCTGTTTTTT. It encodes CSASLNGELFF.

The chain is built from TRBV27 and TRBJ1-1, with a possible D match to TRBD1 (5 bases). The CDR3 runs 15 residues. V was cut by 0 bases and J by 5 bases, with 13 bases left in between. Germline CDR1 is MNHEY and CDR2 is SMNVEV (reference sequence). CDR3 coding DNA: TGTGCCAGCAGTTTATCCATCCAGGGAGGGACTGAAGCTTTCTTT. Its protein is CASSLSIQGGTEAFF.

V gene TRBV30 combines with J gene TRBJ1-5, with D possibly TRBD1 on 6 matching bases. Germline loops: CDR1 GTSNPN, CDR2 SVGIG (reference sequence). The CDR3 runs to 15 residues. V was clipped by 5 bases and J by 6 bases, with 20 bases between them. CDR3 region: CAWGRPGGILQPQHF. CDR3 sequence (DNA): TGTGCCTGGGGGCGGCCGGGGGGCATCCTTCAGCCCCAGCATTTT.

The chain employs TRBV5-1 and TRBJ1-1; 8 bases match TRBD1. Germline V CDR1 and CDR2: SGHRS, YFSETQ. V was clipped by 3 bases and J by 2 bases; unmatched bases: 15. This CDR3 has 18 residues. The CDR3 sequence: CASSSDPEGTGYNTEAFF. The CDR3 nucleotides read TGCGCCAGCAGCTCAGACCCAGAAGGGACAGGCTACAACACTGAAGCTTTCTTT.

This chain joins TRBV5-6 and TRBJ2-3; 7 nucleotides match TRBD2. With V trimmed by 4 bases and J by 1 base, 6 bases remained unmatched. CDR1 is SGHDT, CDR2 YYEEEE, per germline. This CDR3 is built from 15 residues. The CDR3 protein is CASSLLAGGTDTQYF. CDR3 nucleotides: TGTGCCAGCAGCCTGCTTGCGGGGGGCACAGATACGCAGTATTTT.

This chain joins TRBV10-2 and TRBJ2-5; 10 positions agree with TRBD1. In germline, CDR1 is WSHSY, CDR2 SAAADI. CDR3 length equals 14 residues. V shed 6 bases, J shed 3 bases, and the junction held 4 bases outside the gene matches. CDR3 in DNA: TGCGCCAGCAGCACCGGGACAGGGGAAGAGACCCAGTACTTC. It encodes CASSTGTGEETQYF.

The table lists this clone with a few counts. The chain uses TRBV3-1 (or the pseudogene TRBV3-2) and TRBJ1-6, with D possibly matching TRBD1 (6 bases). The CDR3 consists of 17 residues. Germline CDR1 is LGHDT and CDR2 is YNNKEL (reference sequence). V lost 3 bases and J lost 5, with 17 bases in between. Here the CDR3 reads CASSHGTGWGNNSPLHF. In DNA form, the CDR3 reads TGTGCCAGCAGCCACGGTACAGGGTGGGGGAATAATTCACCCCTCCACTTT.

The CDR3 here is CASRFVRTQGDYEQYF. CDR3 DNA: TGCGCCAGCAGGTTTGTCCGCACACAGGGGGACTACGAGCAGTACTTC. The chain carries TRBV4-1 and TRBJ2-7; 8 bases line up with TRBD1. CDR1 and CDR2 (germline): MGHRA, YSYEKL. The CDR3 spans 16 residues. The V segment lost 6 bases and the J segment 3 bases; nucleotides outside the gene matches: 13.

This chain uses TRBV3-1 (or the pseudogene TRBV3-2) with TRBJ2-1; possibly TRBD1 for D (6 bases). Germline CDR1 reads LGHDT; CDR2 reads YNNKEL (reference sequence). V was pared by 0 bases and J by 8 bases, with 14 bases between. The CDR3 has 15 amino acids. CDR3 nucleotides: TGTGCCAGCAGCCAAGATCCTCTACAGGGTTATGAGCAGTTCTTC. Protein product: CASSQDPLQGYEQFF.

The chain is built from TRBV2 and TRBJ1-1, with TRBD1 matching over 7 bases. The CDR3 runs to 18 residues. Germline V gene data show CDR1 as SNHLY and CDR2 as FYNNEI. The junction had 12 bases not matched to a gene; V was cut back by 2 bases and J by 0 bases. The CDR3 is CASSETSGGWMVNTEAFF. DNA of the CDR3: TGTGCCAGCAGTGAAACATCAGGGGGTTGGATGGTGAACACTGAAGCTTTCTTT. Filled out from reference TRBV2 and TRBJ1-1, the complete variable domain reads EPEVTQTPSHQVTQMGQEVILRCVPISNHLYFYWYRQILGQKVEFLVSFYNNEISEKSEIFDDQFSVERPDGSNFTLKIRSTKLEDSAMYFCASSETSGGWMVNTEAFFGQGTRLTVV.

This rearrangement joins TRBV11-3 to TRBJ1-6; D is ambiguous. V dropped 2 bases and J dropped 5 bases, with 7 bases sitting between them. Germline CDR1 is SGHNT and CDR2 is YENEEA. CDR3 length: 14 residues. The CDR3 coding sequence is TGTGCCAGCAGCTTATCCAGCGATAATTCACCCCTCCACTTT. Translated, it gives CASSLSSDNSPLHF.

This clone was seen ten or more times. The J gene is TRBJ1-2, the V gene TRBV12-5, with 9 bases identical to TRBD1. Germline trimming cut 5 bases from V and 7 bases from J; bases unmatched to any gene: 2. Germline V CDR1 and CDR2: LGHNT, FRNRAP. There are 12 residues in the CDR3. Here the CDR3 reads CASGTGGLGYTF. CDR3 nucleotide sequence: TGTGCTAGTGGTACAGGGGGCCTTGGCTACACCTTC.

This chain joins TRBV7-9 and TRBJ1-4; TRBD1 agrees at 7 bases. CDR3 size: 14 residues. Losses at the gene ends were 5 bases for V and 8 bases for J; bases not matched to a gene: 8. CDR1 SEHNR and CDR2 FQNEAQ come from the germline V gene (reference sequence). The CDR3 here is CASSQGGEEEKLFF. The CDR3 DNA follows: TGTGCCAGCAGCCAAGGGGGCGAAGAGGAAAAACTGTTTTTT.

V gene TRBV2 combines with J gene TRBJ1-5; D might be TRBD1 (6 bases). The CDR3 runs 16 residues. V was clipped by 3 bases and J by 2 bases, with 14 bases between them. CDR1 and CDR2 from the germline V gene are SNHLY and FYNNEI. This CDR3 reads CASSDLQGTGNQPQHF. The CDR3 nucleotides read TGTGCCAGCAGTGACCTACAGGGAACGGGCAATCAGCCCCAGCATTTT.

The genes are TRBV27 and TRBJ2-5; the match to TRBD1 covers 11 bases. V lost 6 bases to trimming and J lost 7 bases; unmatched junction nucleotides: 13. The CDR3 covers 16 residues. CDR1 is MNHEY and CDR2 is SMNVEV in the germline V gene (reference sequence). The CDR3 sequence: CASSIRTGGKEGTQYF. Written as DNA, the CDR3 is TGTGCCAGCAGCATTAGGACAGGGGGCAAGGAGGGGACCCAGTACTTC.

This clone was seen more than once but under ten times. The chain joins TRBV5-4 to TRBJ2-5, with 9 bases that match TRBD2. CDR3 length: 16 amino acids. From germline, CDR1 is SGHNT and CDR2 YYREEE (reference sequence). Trimming cost V 0 bases and J 2 bases; bases outside gene matches: 5. The CDR3 loop reads CASSLVGGGDQETQYF. The CDR3 DNA is TGTGCCAGCAGCTTGGTGGGCGGGGGGGATCAAGAGACCCAGTACTTC.

The chain is built from TRBV19 and TRBJ1-4, with D maybe TRBD1 (5 bases). This CDR3 is 14 amino acids long. V dropped 5 bases and J dropped 8 bases, with 15 bases sitting between them. The germline V gene has CDR1 LNHDA and CDR2 SQIVND (reference sequence). For the CDR3, the DNA is TGTGCCAGTAGTCCATGGGGGGAAGTCGAAAAACTGTTTTTT. Amino acids: CASSPWGEVEKLFF.

The J gene is TRBJ1-2, the V gene TRBV30; D may be TRBD1 (5 bases). Trimming took off 0 bases at V and 5 bases at J, with 16 bases between the two ends. This CDR3 comprises 15 residues. CDR1 is GTSNPN, CDR2 SVGIG, per germline (reference sequence). CDR3 sequence: CAWSVARGTGYGYTF. The CDR3 nucleotides are TGTGCCTGGAGTGTTGCTAGGGGAACGGGTTATGGCTACACCTTC. The variable domain in full, with the rest retrieved from reference TRBV30 and TRBJ1-2, is SQTIHQWPATLVQPVGSPLSLECTVEGTSNPNLYWYRQAAGRGLQLLFYSVGIGQISSEVPQNLSASRPQDRQFILSSKKLLLSDSGFYLCAWSVARGTGYGYTFGSGTRLTVV.

The table lists this clone with a few counts. The chain joins TRBV11-3 to TRBJ1-1; TRBD1 matches at 7 bases. This CDR3 contains 14 residues. V lost 3 bases to trimming and J lost 5 bases; unmatched junction nucleotides: 6. Germline-derived CDR1 and CDR2 are SGHNT and YENEEA. The CDR3 here is CASSFEQGITEAFF. DNA for the CDR3: TGTGCCAGCAGCTTTGAACAGGGGATAACTGAAGCTTTCTTT.

V usage is TRBV28 and J usage is TRBJ2-1, with 7 positions matching TRBD2. V was clipped by 1 base and J by 9 bases; unmatched bases: 6. In germline, CDR1 is MDHEN, CDR2 SYDVKM. The CDR3 is 14 amino acids. The CDR3 loop is CASSLFGGVGEQFF. The CDR3, as DNA: TGTGCCAGCAGTTTATTTGGGGGGGTGGGTGAGCAGTTCTTC.

The rearrangement links TRBV29-1 to TRBJ2-1; 7 nucleotides agree with TRBD1. There are 12 residues in the CDR3. V gave up 5 bases and J gave up 6 bases; unmatched junction bases: 4. Germline values: CDR1 SQVTM, CDR2 ANQGSEA. The CDR3 coding sequence is TGCAGCGTTTTAGGGGGCTTCAATGAGCAGTTCTTC. Translating it yields CSVLGGFNEQFF.

This clone appeared a single time. DNA for the CDR3: TGTGCCAGCAGCCGGGACAGGGGAAGGTCTGGCGGCTACACCTTC. Amino acids: CASSRDRGRSGGYTF. This chain connects TRBV6-5 to TRBJ1-2, with 10 bases fitting TRBD1. This CDR3 comprises 15 residues. Germline V gene data show CDR1 as MNHEY and CDR2 as SVGAGI. V gave up 6 bases and J gave up 8 bases; unmatched junction bases: 12.

The chain is built from TRBV2 and TRBJ2-2; D unresolved. Trimming cost V 7 bases and J 1 base, with 10 bases left between them. Germline V CDR1 and CDR2: SNHLY, FYNNEI. The CDR3 runs to 14 residues. CDR3 DNA sequence: TGTGCCAGCAAGACTTACCTGAACACCGGGGAGCTGTTTTTT. Its translation: CASKTYLNTGELFF.